One sample yielded the 16 T cell receptor beta chains listed below, sequenced in a study of blood T cell repertoires in COVID-19. Only in-frame clones appear in the TCRdb table, and some are missing; sequencing was by immunoSEQ multiplex PCR. The table has roughly 290,000 clones, over 75% seen once. Source material: peripheral blood. The receptors derive from a woman aged 60 to 75 with acute or convalescent COVID-19.

This clone was found once. The chain employs TRBV27 and TRBJ2-7, with D maybe TRBD1 (6 bases). Between the trimmed V and J ends, which lost 0 bases and 3 bases, there was a span of 9 bases. CDR1 is MNHEY, CDR2 SMNVEV, per germline (reference sequence). There are 14 residues in the CDR3. The CDR3 DNA reads TGTGCCAGCAGTTTATCGGACAGCTACTACGAGCAGTACTTC. It translates to CASSLSDSYYEQYF.

V and J are TRBV20-1 and TRBJ2-1; 10 nucleotides align to TRBD1. This CDR3 is built from 15 residues. CDR1 DFQATT and CDR2 SNEGSKA come from the germline V gene (reference sequence). V trimming: 3 bases; J trimming: 8 bases; junction bases outside the gene matches: 10. DNA of the CDR3: TGCAGTGCTAGTTGGGGGACAGGGGCAGGTCATGAGCAGTTCTTC. Amino acids: CSASWGTGAGHEQFF.

The J gene is TRBJ1-5, the V gene TRBV7-2; tentatively, D is TRBD1 (6 bases). Trimming left V 1 base short and J 3 bases short, with 10 bases between. Germline V gene data show CDR1 as SGHTA and CDR2 as FQGNSA. The length of the CDR3 is 15 residues. The CDR3 nucleotides are TGTGCCAGCAGCTTAGTGGGGGCGGTCAATCAGCCCCAGCATTTT. Its protein is CASSLVGAVNQPQHF.

The V gene is TRBV28, the J gene TRBJ2-3; the D gene is possibly TRBD2 (5 bases). CDR1 MDHEN and CDR2 SYDVKM come from the germline V gene. The length of the CDR3 is 17 residues. V shed 0 bases and J shed 1 base, with 14 bases lying between them. CDR3 loop: CASSLWADSPRTDTQYF. The CDR3 DNA follows: TGTGCCAGCAGTTTATGGGCGGACTCGCCTCGCACAGATACGCAGTATTTT.

This clone was detected once. V is TRBV6-5 and J is TRBJ1-1; D is possibly TRBD1 (5 bases). Trimming left V 4 bases short and J 7 bases short, with 10 bases between. Germline-derived CDR1 and CDR2 are MNHEY and SVGAGI. The CDR3 contains 12 residues. CDR3 sequence reads: CASSSIGGEAFF. In DNA, the CDR3 is TGTGCCAGCAGTTCGATCGGGGGTGAAGCTTTCTTT.

The rearrangement joins TRBV6-2 or TRBV6-3 to TRBJ2-1, with TRBD2 identical over 8 bases. In germline, CDR1 is MNHEY, CDR2 SVGEGT. Trimming at V came to 2 bases and at J to 6 bases, leaving 6 bases not matched to a gene. CDR3 length equals 15 residues. The CDR3 DNA reads as TGTGCCAGCAGTTACCCCAGCGGGAGAGGCAATGAGCAGTTCTTC. Translation: CASSYPSGRGNEQFF.

The chain links TRBV5-1 to TRBJ2-5, with D unresolved. With 4 bases removed from V and 2 bases from J, the gap between germline ends came to 3 bases. The CDR3 runs to 11 residues. CDR1 SGHRS and CDR2 YFSETQ come from the germline V gene. CDR3 amino acids: CASSVQETQYF. In DNA, the CDR3 is TGCGCCAGCAGCGTACAAGAGACCCAGTACTTC.

This chain joins TRBV11-2 and TRBJ2-3; TRBD1 might be the D (6 bases). This CDR3 comprises 16 residues. Trimming took off 1 base at V and 0 bases at J, with 11 bases between the two ends. Germline CDR1 is SGHAT and CDR2 is FQNNGV. CDR3 residues: CASSLGLQGSTDTQYF. The CDR3 nucleotides read TGTGCCAGCAGCTTAGGCCTCCAGGGGAGCACAGATACGCAGTATTTT. Complete variable domain (other parts from reference TRBV11-2 and TRBJ2-3): EAGVAQSPRYKIIEKRQSVAFWCNPISGHATLYWYQQILGQGPKLLIQFQNNGVVDDSQLPKDRFSAERLKGVDSTLKIQPAKLEDSAVYLCASSLGLQGSTDTQYFGPGTRLTVL.

The sample holds a few counts of this clone. The chain is built from TRBV13 and TRBJ1-4; 8 bases agree with TRBD1. The V segment lost 5 bases and the J segment 2 bases; nucleotides outside the gene matches: 7. Germline CDR1 and CDR2: PRHDT and FYEKMQ (reference sequence). The CDR3 contains 16 residues. The CDR3 DNA is TGTGCCAGCAGCACCGGACAGGGAGTTACTAATGAAAAACTGTTTTTT. Encoded protein: CASSTGQGVTNEKLFF.

The chain employs TRBV28 and TRBJ1-2, with a tentative D call TRBD1 (5 bases). Trimming took off 6 bases at V and 8 bases at J, with 13 bases between the two ends. Germline V lookup: CDR1 MDHEN, CDR2 SYDVKM. The CDR3 sequence is 12 residues long. The CDR3 reads CASSIQGSGYTF. The CDR3 bases are TGTGCCAGCAGCATCCAGGGATCCGGCTACACCTTC.

The gene calls are TRBV5-6 and TRBJ1-1; D is possibly TRBD1 (5 bases). The V and J ends lost 3 bases and 5 bases respectively, with 17 bases between them. Germline V gene lookup returns CDR1 SGHDT and CDR2 YYEEEE. The CDR3 covers 15 residues. CDR3 nucleotide sequence: TGTGCCAGCAGCTCCCCATCCGGGGGAAGAACTGAAGCTTTCTTT. Protein: CASSSPSGGRTEAFF.

The chain has TRBV4-2 and TRBJ1-2, with no clear D. The CDR3 sequence is 16 residues long. Germline CDR1 and CDR2: LGHNA and YNFKEQ. Trimming removed 0 bases at V and 5 bases at J, with 16 bases between. The CDR3 coding sequence is TGTGCCAGCAGCCAAGATACGGCGGCGGTAAAATATGGCTACACCTTC. It yields the protein CASSQDTAAVKYGYTF.

The rearrangement joins TRBV19 to TRBJ2-1, with 7 positions matching TRBD1. The V and J ends lost 7 bases and 4 bases, in that order; junction bases with no gene match: 7. This CDR3 comprises 14 residues. In germline, CDR1 is LNHDA, CDR2 SQIVND (reference sequence). The DNA for the CDR3 is TGTGCCAGTATGGGTCCGGGACAGTACAATGAGCAGTTCTTC. Translation gives CASMGPGQYNEQFF.

The chain links TRBV4-1 to TRBJ2-1; 7 bases are a match to TRBD1. The CDR3 loop spans 17 amino acids. CDR1 and CDR2 from the germline V gene are MGHRA and YSYEKL. With V trimmed by 2 bases and J by 4 bases, 11 bases remained unmatched. The CDR3 here is CASSQIWPGGAYNEQFF. Here the CDR3 DNA reads TGCGCCAGCAGCCAAATTTGGCCAGGGGGTGCTTACAATGAGCAGTTCTTC.

The rearrangement joins TRBV5-1 to TRBJ2-1; TRBD2 matches at 8 bases. The CDR3 is 13 residues long. Germline values: CDR1 SGHRS, CDR2 YFSETQ. V was pared by 5 bases and J by 6 bases, with 4 bases of the junction left unmatched. The CDR3 coding sequence is TGCGCCAGCAGGATTGGGACTAGCAATGAGCAGTTCTTC. Its protein product is CASRIGTSNEQFF.

The rearrangement uses TRBV5-4 and TRBJ2-3; the match to TRBD1 covers 8 bases. CDR3 length: 14 residues. Germline V gives CDR1 SGHNT, CDR2 YYREEE (reference sequence). With V trimmed by 4 bases and J by 5 bases, 6 bases remained unmatched. As DNA, the CDR3 is TGTGCCAGCAGCCTCCAGGGGGCTGGAGATACGCAGTATTTT. Amino acids: CASSLQGAGDTQYF. Full variable domain (rest looked up from reference TRBV5-4 and TRBJ2-3): ETGVTQSPTHLIKTRGQQVTLRCSSQSGHNTVSWYQQALGQGPQFIFQYYREEENGRGNFPPRFSGLQFPNYSSELNVNALELDDSALYLCASSLQGAGDTQYFGPGTRLTVL.